This T cell receptor beta chain emerged from a study of control samples from healthy donors and cancer patients. Germline values: CDR1 SGDLS, CDR2 YYNGEE. CDR3 size: 15 residues. Libraries were prepared by immunoSEQ multiplex PCR; TCRdb keeps only in-frame clonotypes and omits some of them. The sample has approximately 150,000 clones, roughly 94% seen once; the top ten hold less than 15%. Regarding this clone: Its ends do not fully match the called genes, so a read error is possible.

The TCR comes from a man in his forties or fifties in good health. This chain joins TRBV9 and TRBJ1-2, with D unresolved. Sequencing was done on a sample of blood. The CDR3 sequence: CASSVDGETVYGHTF. The CDR3 bases are TGTGCCAGCAGCGTAGATGGGGAGACCGTTTATGGCCACACCTTC. Filled out from reference TRBV9 and TRBJ1-2, the complete variable domain reads DSGVTQTPKHLITATGQRVTLRCSPRSGDLSVYWYQQSLDQGLQFLIQYYNGEERAKGNILERFSAQQFPDLHSELNLSSLELGDSALYFCASSVDGETVYGHTFGSGTRLTVV.